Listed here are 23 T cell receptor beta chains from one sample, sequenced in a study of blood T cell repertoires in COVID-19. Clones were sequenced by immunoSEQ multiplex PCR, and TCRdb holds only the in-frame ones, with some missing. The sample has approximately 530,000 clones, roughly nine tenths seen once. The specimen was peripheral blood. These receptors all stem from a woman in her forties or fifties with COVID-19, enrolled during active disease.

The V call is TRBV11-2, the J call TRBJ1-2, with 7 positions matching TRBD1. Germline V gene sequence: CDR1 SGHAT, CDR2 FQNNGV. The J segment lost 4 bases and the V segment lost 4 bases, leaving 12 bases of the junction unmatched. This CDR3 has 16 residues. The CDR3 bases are TGTGCCAGCAGCTCTACTAGCTTGACAGGGAGCTATGGCTACACCTTC. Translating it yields CASSSTSLTGSYGYTF.

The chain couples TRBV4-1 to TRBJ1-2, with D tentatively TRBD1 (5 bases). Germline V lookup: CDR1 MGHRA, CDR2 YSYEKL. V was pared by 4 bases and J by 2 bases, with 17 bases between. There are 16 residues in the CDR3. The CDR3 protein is CASSLRIGRDNYGYTF. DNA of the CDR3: TGCGCCAGCAGCCTAAGGATTGGGCGGGACAACTATGGCTACACCTTC.

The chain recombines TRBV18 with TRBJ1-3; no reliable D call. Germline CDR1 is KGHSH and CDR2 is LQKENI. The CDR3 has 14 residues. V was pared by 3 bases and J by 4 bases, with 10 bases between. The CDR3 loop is CASSPGGLGNTIYF. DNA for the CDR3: TGTGCCAGCTCACCTGGAGGGCTCGGAAACACCATATATTTT.

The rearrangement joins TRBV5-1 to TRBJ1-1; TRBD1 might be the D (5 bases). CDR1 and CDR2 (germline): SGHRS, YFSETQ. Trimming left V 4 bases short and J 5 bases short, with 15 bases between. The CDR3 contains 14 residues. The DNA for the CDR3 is TGCGCCAGCAGCGGCCAGGGTGTCGGTACTGAAGCTTTCTTT. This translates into CASSGQGVGTEAFF.

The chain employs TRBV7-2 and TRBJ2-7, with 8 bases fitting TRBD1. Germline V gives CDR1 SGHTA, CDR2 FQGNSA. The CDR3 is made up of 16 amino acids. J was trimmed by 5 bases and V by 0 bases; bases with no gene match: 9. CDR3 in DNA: TGTGCCAGCAGCTTAGCTTTAACAGGGGGTCTACACGAGCAGTACTTC. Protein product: CASSLALTGGLHEQYF.

This CDR3 reads CASSPSSGTGSYEQYF. The CDR3 region has the DNA TGTGCCAGCAGTCCCTCATCCGGGACTGGCTCCTACGAGCAGTACTTC. The J gene is TRBJ2-7, the V gene TRBV13; maybe TRBD2 (6 bases). Germline assignment: CDR1 PRHDT and CDR2 FYEKMQ (reference sequence). The CDR3 is 16 amino acids. V shed 6 bases and J shed 0 bases, with 18 bases lying between them.

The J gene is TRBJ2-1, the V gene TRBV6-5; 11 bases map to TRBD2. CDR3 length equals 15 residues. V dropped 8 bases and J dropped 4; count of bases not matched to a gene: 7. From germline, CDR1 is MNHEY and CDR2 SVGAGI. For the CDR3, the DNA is TGTGCCAGCTCGGGACTAGCGGCTTTTTACAATGAGCAGTTCTTC. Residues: CASSGLAAFYNEQFF.

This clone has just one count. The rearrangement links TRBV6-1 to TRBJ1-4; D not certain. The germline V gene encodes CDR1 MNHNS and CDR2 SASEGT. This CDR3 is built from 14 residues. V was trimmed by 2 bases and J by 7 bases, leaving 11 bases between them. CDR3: CASSEPWEREKLFF. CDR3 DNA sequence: TGTGCCAGCAGTGAACCATGGGAGCGTGAAAAACTGTTTTTT.

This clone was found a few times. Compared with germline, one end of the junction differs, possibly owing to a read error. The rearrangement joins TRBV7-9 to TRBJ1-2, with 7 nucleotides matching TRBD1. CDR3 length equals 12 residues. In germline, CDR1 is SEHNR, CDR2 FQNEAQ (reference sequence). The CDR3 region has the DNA TGTGCCAGCAGCTCCATGGGGACAGCGAATATATTC. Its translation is CASSSMGTANIF. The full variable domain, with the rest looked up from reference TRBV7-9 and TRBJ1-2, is DTGVSQNPRHKITKRGQNVTFRCDPISEHNRLYWYRQTLGQGPEFLTYFQNEAQLEKSRLLSDRFSAERPKGSFSTLEIQRTEQGDSAMYLCASSSMGTANIFGSGTRLTVV.

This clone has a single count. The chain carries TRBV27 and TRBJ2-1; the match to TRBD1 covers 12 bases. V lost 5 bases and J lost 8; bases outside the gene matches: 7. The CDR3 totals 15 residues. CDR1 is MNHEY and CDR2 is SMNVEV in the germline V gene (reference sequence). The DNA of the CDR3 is TGTGCCAGCAGTGCCCGGGACAGGGGGCGGGATGAGCAGTTCTTC. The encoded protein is CASSARDRGRDEQFF.

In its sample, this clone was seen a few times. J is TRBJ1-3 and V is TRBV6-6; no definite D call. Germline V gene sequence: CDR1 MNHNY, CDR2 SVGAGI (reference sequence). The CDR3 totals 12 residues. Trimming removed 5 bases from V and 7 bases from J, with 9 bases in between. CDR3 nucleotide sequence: TGTGCCAGCAGTACGACTTCCAACACCATATATTTT. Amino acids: CASSTTSNTIYF.

This chain's CDR3 is CASSPRTGSYGYTF. CDR3 bases: TGTGCCAGCAGCCCACGGACAGGATCATATGGCTACACCTTC. The chain uses TRBV6-5 and TRBJ1-2; 7 bases align to TRBD1. The CDR3 is 14 amino acids. V was clipped by 6 bases and J by 5 bases; unmatched bases: 9. Looked up from germline, CDR1 is MNHEY and CDR2 is SVGAGI.

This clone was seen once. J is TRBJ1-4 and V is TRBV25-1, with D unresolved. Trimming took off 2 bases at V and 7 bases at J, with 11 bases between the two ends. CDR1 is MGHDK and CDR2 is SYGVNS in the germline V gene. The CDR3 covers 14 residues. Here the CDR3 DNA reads TGTGCCAGCAGTGAACTGGGAAGCGGTGAAAAACTGTTTTTT. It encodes CASSELGSGEKLFF.

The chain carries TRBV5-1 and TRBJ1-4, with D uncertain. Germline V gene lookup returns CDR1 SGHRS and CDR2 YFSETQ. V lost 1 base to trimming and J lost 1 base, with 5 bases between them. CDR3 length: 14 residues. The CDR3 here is CASSLSLTNEKLFF. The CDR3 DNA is TGCGCCAGCAGCTTGTCATTAACTAATGAAAAACTGTTTTTT. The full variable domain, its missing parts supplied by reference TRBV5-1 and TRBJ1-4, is KAGVTQTPRYLIKTRGQQVTLSCSPISGHRSVSWYQQTPGQGLQFLFEYFSETQRNKGNFPGRFSGRQFSNSRSEMNVSTLELGDSALYLCASSLSLTNEKLFFGSGTQLSVL.

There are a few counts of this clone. The CDR3 coding sequence is TGTGCCAGCTCCTGGAGCTCCTCTGGAAACACCATATATTTT. This codes for CASSWSSSGNTIYF. This chain connects TRBV7-3 to TRBJ1-3; D remains ambiguous. CDR3 length: 14 amino acids. Germline lookup yields CDR1 SGHTA and CDR2 FQGTGA. V was shortened by 8 bases and J by 0 bases, with 11 bases between the two germline ends.

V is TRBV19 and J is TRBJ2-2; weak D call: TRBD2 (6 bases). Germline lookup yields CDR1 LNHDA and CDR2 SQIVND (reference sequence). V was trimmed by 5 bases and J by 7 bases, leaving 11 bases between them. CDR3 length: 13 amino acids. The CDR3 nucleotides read TGTGCCAGTAGTCCAGGGACTTACGGGGAGCTGTTTTTT. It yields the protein CASSPGTYGELFF.

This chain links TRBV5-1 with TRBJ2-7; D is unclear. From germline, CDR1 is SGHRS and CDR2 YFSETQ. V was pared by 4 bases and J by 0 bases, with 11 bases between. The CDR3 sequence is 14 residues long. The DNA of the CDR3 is TGCGCCAGCAGCAGGCAGTCTAGCTCCTACGAGCAGTACTTC. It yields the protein CASSRQSSSYEQYF. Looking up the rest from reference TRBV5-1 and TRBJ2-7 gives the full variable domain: KAGVTQTPRYLIKTRGQQVTLSCSPISGHRSVSWYQQTPGQGLQFLFEYFSETQRNKGNFPGRFSGRQFSNSRSEMNVSTLELGDSALYLCASSRQSSSYEQYFGPGTRLTVT.

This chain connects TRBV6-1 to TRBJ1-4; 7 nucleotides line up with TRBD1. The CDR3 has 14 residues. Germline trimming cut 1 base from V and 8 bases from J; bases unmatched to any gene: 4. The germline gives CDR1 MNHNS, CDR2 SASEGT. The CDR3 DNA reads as TGTGCCAGCAGTGAAGGACAGGGATGGGAAAAACTGTTTTTT. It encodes CASSEGQGWEKLFF.

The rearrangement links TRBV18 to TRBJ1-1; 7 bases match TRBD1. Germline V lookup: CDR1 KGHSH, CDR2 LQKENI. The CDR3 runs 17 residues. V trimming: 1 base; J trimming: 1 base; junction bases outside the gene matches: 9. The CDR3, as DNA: TGTGCCAGCTCACCACGGCCTATGGGACAGACGAACACTGAAGCTTTCTTT. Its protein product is CASSPRPMGQTNTEAFF.

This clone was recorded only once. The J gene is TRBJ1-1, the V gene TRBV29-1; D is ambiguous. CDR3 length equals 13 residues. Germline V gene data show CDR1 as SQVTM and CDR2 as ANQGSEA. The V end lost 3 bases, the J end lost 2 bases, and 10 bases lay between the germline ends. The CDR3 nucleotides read TGCAGCGTTGATGCTACAGCCAACACTGAAGCTTTCTTT. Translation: CSVDATANTEAFF.

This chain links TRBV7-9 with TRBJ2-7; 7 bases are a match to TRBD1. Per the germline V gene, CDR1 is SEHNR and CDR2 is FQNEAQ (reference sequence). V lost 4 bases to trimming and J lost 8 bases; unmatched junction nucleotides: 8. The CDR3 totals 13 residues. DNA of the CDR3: TGTGCCAGCAGCTCCCTCCGGGACAGAAAGCAGTACTTC. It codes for CASSSLRDRKQYF.

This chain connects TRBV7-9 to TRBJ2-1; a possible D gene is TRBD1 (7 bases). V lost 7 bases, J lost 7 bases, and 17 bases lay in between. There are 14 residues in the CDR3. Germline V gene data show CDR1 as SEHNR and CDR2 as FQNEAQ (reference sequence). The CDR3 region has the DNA TGTGCCAGCATCCAGGGGGGCCTGAGGAATGAGCAGTTCTTC. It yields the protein CASIQGGLRNEQFF.

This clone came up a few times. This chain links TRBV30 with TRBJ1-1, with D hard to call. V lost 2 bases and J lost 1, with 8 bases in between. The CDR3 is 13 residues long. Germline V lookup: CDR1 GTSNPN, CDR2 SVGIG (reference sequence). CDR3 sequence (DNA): TGTGCCTGGAGTAGGGAGGGGAACACTGAAGCTTTCTTT. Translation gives CAWSREGNTEAFF.